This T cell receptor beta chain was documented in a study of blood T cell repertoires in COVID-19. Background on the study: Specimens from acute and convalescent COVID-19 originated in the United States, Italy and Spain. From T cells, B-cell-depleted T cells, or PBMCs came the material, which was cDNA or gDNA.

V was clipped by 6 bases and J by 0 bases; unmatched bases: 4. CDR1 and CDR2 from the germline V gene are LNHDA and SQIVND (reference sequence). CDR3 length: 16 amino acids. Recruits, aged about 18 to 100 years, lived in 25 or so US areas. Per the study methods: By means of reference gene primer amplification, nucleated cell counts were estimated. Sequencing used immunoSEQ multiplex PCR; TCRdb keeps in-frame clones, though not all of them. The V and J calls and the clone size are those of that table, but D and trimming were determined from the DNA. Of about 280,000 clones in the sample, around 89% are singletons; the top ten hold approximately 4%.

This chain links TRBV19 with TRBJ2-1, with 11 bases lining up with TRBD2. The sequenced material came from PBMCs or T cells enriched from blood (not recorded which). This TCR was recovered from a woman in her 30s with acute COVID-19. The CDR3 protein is CASRGTSGTSYNEQFF. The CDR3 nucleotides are TGTGCCAGTAGGGGGACTAGCGGTACCTCCTACAATGAGCAGTTCTTC.